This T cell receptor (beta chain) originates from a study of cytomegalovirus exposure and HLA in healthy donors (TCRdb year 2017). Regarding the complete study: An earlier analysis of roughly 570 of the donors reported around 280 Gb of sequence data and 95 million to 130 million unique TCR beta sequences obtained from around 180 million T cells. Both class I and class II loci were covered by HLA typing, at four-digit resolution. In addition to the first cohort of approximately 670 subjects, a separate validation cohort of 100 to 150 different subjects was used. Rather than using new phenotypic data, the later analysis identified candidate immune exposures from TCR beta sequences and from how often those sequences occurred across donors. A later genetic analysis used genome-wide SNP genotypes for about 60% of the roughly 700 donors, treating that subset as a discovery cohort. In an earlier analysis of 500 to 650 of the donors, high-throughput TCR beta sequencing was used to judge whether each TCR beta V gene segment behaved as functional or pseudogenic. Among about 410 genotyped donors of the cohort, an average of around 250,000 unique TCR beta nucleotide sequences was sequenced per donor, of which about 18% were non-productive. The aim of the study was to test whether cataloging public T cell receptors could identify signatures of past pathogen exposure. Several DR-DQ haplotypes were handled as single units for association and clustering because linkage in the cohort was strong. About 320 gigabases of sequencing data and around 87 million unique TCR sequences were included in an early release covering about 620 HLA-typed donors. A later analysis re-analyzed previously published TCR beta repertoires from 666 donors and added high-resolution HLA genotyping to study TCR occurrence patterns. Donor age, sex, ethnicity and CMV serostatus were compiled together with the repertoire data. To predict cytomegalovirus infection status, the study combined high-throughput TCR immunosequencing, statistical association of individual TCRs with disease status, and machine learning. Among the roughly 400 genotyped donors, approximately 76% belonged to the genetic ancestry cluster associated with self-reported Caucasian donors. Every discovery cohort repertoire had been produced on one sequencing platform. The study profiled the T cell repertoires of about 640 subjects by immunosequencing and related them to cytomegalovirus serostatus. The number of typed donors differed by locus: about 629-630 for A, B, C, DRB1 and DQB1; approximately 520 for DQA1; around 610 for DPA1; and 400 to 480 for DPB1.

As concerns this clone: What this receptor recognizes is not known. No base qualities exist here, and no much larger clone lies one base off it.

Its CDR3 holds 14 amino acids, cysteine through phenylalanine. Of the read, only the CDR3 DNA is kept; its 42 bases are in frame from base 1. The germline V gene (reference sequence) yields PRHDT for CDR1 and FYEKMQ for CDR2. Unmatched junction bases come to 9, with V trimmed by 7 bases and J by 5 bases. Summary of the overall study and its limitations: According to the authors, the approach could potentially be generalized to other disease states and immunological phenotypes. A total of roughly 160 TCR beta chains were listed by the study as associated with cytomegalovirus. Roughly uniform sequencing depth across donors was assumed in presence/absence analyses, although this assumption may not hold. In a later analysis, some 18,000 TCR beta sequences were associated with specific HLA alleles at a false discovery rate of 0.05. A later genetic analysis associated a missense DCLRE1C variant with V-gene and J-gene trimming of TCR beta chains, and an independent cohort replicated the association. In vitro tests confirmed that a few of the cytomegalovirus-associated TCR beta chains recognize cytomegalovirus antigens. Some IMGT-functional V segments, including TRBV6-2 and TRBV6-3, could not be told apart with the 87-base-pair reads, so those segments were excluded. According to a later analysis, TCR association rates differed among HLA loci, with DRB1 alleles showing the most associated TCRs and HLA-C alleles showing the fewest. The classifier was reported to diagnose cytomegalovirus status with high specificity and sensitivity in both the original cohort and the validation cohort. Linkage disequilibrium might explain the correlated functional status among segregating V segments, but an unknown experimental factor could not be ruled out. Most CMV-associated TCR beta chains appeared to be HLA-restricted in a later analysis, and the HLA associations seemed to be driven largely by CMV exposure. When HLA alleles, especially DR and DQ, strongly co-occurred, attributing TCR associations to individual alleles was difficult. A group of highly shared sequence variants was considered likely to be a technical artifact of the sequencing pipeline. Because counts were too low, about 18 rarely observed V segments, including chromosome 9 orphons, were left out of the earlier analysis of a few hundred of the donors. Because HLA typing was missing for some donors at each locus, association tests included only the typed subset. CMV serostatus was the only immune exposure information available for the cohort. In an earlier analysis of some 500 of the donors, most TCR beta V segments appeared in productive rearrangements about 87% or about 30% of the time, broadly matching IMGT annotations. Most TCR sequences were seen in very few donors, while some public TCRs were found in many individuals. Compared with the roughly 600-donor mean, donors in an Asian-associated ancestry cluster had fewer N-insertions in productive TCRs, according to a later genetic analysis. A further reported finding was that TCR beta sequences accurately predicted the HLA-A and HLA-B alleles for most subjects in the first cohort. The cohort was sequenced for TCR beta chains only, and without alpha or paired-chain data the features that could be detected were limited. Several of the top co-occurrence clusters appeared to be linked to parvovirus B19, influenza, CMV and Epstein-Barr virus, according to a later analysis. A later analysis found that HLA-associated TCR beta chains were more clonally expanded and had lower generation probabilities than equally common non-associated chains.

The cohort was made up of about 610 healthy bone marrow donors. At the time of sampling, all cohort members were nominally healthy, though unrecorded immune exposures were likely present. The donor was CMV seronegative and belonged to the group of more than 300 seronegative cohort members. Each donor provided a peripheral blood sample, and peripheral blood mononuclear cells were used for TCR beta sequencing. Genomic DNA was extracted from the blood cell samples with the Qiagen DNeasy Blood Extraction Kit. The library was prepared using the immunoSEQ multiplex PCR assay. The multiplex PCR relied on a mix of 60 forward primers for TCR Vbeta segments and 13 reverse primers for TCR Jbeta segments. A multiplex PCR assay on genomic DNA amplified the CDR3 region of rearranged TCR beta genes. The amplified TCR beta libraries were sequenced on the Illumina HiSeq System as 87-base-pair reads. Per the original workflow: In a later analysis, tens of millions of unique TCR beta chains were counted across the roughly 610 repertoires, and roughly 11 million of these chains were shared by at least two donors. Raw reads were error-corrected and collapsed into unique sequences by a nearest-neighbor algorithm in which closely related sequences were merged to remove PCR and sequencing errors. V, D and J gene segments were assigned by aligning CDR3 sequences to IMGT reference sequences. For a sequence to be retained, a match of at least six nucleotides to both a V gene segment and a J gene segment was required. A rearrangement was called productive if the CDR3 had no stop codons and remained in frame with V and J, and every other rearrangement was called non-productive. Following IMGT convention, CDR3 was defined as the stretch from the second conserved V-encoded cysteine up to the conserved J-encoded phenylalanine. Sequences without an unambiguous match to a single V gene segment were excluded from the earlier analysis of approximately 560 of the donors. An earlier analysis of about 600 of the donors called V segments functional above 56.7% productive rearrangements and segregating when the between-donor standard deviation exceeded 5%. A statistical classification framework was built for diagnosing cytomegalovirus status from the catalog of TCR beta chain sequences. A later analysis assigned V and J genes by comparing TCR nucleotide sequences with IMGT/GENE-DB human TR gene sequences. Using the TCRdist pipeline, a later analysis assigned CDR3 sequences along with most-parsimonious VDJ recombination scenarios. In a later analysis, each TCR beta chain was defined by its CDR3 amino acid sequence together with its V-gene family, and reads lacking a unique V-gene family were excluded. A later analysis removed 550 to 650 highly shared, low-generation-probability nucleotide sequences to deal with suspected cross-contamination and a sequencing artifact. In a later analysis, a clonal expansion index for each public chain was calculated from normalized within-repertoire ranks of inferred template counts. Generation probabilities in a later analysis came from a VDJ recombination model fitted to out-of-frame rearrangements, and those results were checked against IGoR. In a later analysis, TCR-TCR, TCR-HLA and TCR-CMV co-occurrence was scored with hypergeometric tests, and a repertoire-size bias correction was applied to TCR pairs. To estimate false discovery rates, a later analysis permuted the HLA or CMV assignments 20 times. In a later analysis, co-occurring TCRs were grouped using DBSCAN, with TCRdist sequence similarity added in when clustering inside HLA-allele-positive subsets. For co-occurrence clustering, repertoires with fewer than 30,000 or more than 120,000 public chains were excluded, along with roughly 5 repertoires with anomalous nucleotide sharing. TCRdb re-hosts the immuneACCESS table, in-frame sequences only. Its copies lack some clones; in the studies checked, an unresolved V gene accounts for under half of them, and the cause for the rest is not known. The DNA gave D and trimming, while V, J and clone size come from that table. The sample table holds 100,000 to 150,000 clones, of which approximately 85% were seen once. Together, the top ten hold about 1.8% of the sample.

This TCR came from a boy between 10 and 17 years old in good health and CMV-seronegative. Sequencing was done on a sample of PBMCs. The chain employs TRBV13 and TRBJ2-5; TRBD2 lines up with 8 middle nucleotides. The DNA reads TGTGCCAGCACCTTTAGCGGGGCGTTGGAGACCCAGTACTTC. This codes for CASTFSGALETQYF.